The 30 T cell receptor beta chains presented below share a single source sample, sequenced in a study of T cell responses to AZD1222 COVID-19 vaccine. Data came from immunoSEQ multiplex PCR; TCRdb stores just in-frame clones and leaves some out. The sample includes around 150,000 clones, 92% of them seen just once. This sample comprised peripheral blood, obtained 28 days after the second AZD1222 dose. These receptors came from an adult who received the AZD1222 COVID-19 vaccine.

This chain joins TRBV24-1 and TRBJ1-2; the D gene is possibly TRBD1 (5 bases). CDR1 KGHDR and CDR2 SFDVKD come from the germline V gene. Trimming took off 10 bases at V and 0 bases at J, with 14 bases between the two ends. The CDR3 length is 14 residues. Here the CDR3 DNA reads TGTGCCACTGAGGCAAGACAGCCTAACTATGGCTACACCTTC. Translated, it gives CATEARQPNYGYTF.

This chain connects TRBV7-2 to TRBJ1-2; D uncertain. CDR3 length equals 15 residues. Germline V gives CDR1 SGHTA, CDR2 FQGNSA. Trimming pared 1 base from V and 3 bases from J, leaving 12 bases between. The CDR3 here is CASSLGERRYYGYTF. DNA of the CDR3: TGTGCCAGCAGCTTAGGTGAAAGGAGATACTATGGCTACACCTTC.

The chain is built from TRBV9 and TRBJ1-5, with 9 bases matching TRBD1. Germline CDR1 and CDR2: SGDLS and YYNGEE. V was pared by 1 base and J by 6 bases, with 14 bases of the junction left unmatched. This CDR3 is built from 18 residues. In nucleotides, the CDR3 is TGTGCCAGCAGCGTACTGGGACAGGGAGCCTTAACGGGTCAGCCCCAGCATTTT. Translating it yields CASSVLGQGALTGQPQHF.

A remark on this clone: Different DNA sequences within this sample yield the same CDR3. The chain recombines TRBV6-5 with TRBJ1-5; perhaps TRBD1 as D (6 bases). The CDR3 totals 15 residues. Between the trimmed V and J ends, which lost 4 bases and 0 bases, there was a span of 10 bases. Germline CDR1 is MNHEY and CDR2 is SVGAGI. The DNA of the CDR3 is TGTGCCAGCAGTTCGACAGGATATAGCAATCAGCCCCAGCATTTT. This gives the protein CASSSTGYSNQPQHF.

Here the CDR3 reads CSVRTERDEQFF. CDR3 DNA sequence: TGCAGCGTTCGGACCGAACGCGATGAGCAGTTCTTC. The chain recombines TRBV29-1 with TRBJ2-1; D call uncertain. Trimming cost V 5 bases and J 8 bases, with 13 bases left between them. The CDR3 is 12 residues long. From germline, CDR1 is SQVTM and CDR2 ANQGSEA.

Turning to this clone: The junction does not match germline at one end; this may be a read error. The chain uses TRBV12-3 or TRBV12-4 and TRBJ2-3; 7 positions agree with TRBD1. CDR3 size: 12 residues. CDR3 DNA: TGTGCCAGCAGTCCTGGGACAGCTACGCAGTATTTT. It specifies CASSPGTATQYF.

CDR3 in DNA: TGTGCCATCGCAGTGGGGGGCGGCTCTGGGGCCAACGTCCTGACTTTC. It is translated as CAIAVGGGSGANVLTF. V and J are TRBV10-3 and TRBJ2-6; tentatively, D is TRBD1 or TRBD2 (6 bases each). Germline CDR1 reads ENHRY; CDR2 reads SYGVKD. V lost 8 bases, J lost 0 bases, and 14 bases lay in between. The length of the CDR3 is 16 residues.

As for this clone: Other DNA variants within this sample encode the same CDR3. This chain joins TRBV6-5 and TRBJ1-1, with D hard to call. The CDR3 has 11 amino acids. V was shortened by 6 bases and J by 3 bases, with 5 bases between the two germline ends. Germline V gene lookup returns CDR1 MNHEY and CDR2 SVGAGI. CDR3 loop: CASRGYTEAFF. DNA for the CDR3: TGTGCCAGCAGGGGGTACACTGAAGCTTTCTTT.

This chain uses TRBV13 with TRBJ1-3, with 9 bases lining up with TRBD1. Per the germline V gene, CDR1 is PRHDT and CDR2 is FYEKMQ (reference sequence). J lost 4 bases, V lost 9 bases, and 7 bases had no gene match. This CDR3 is 14 amino acids long. The CDR3 coding sequence is TGTGCCAGGCCCGGGACAGGGACCGGAAACACCATATATTTT. Translating gives CARPGTGTGNTIYF.

V usage is TRBV11-2 and J usage is TRBJ1-1; 7 bases line up with TRBD1. CDR1 and CDR2 from the germline V gene are SGHAT and FQNNGV. The CDR3 covers 14 residues. Trimming removed 7 bases from V and 7 bases from J; junction bases left unmatched: 12. CDR3 residues: CASTPGGASSEAFF. CDR3 DNA: TGTGCCAGCACCCCAGGGGGGGCGAGTAGTGAAGCTTTCTTT. Complete variable domain (other parts from reference TRBV11-2 and TRBJ1-1): EAGVAQSPRYKIIEKRQSVAFWCNPISGHATLYWYQQILGQGPKLLIQFQNNGVVDDSQLPKDRFSAERLKGVDSTLKIQPAKLEDSAVYLCASTPGGASSEAFFGQGTRLTVV.

A word on this clone: The junction departs from germline at one end; a sequencing error may be responsible. The chain couples TRBV5-4 to TRBJ2-5, with D tentatively TRBD2 (6 bases). CDR1 and CDR2 (germline): SGHNT, YYREEE (reference sequence). This CDR3 spans 14 amino acids. In DNA, the CDR3 is TGTGCCAGCAGCTTGCCAGGATCGGGAGAGGCCCAGTACTTC. This codes for CASSLPGSGEAQYF.

The genes are TRBV11-1 and TRBJ2-1; D is ambiguous. Trimming stripped 2 bases from V and 9 bases from J, with 8 bases between. This CDR3 is built from 12 residues. Germline V gene data show CDR1 as SGHAT and CDR2 as FQDESV (reference sequence). CDR3 nucleotide sequence: TGTGCCAGCAGCTTACCAGGATTTGAGCAGTTCTTC. As protein: CASSLPGFEQFF.

The chain carries TRBV3-1 (or the pseudogene TRBV3-2) and TRBJ1-2; D uncertain. Trimming removed 4 bases from V and 5 bases from J, with 14 bases in between. The CDR3 covers 14 residues. CDR1 is LGHDT and CDR2 is YNNKEL in the germline V gene (reference sequence). The CDR3 DNA follows: TGTGCCAGCAGCCCGAACATCGATACGTATGGCTACACCTTC. Translating it yields CASSPNIDTYGYTF.

The chain links TRBV5-5 to TRBJ1-1; D remains unclear. Deletions cut 7 bases from V and 5 bases from J, with 15 bases between. The CDR3 extends over 13 amino acids. Germline assignment: CDR1 SGHKS and CDR2 YYEKEE (reference sequence). CDR3 sequence reads: CASASQLGTEAFF. The DNA of the CDR3 is TGTGCCAGCGCCTCTCAACTTGGGACTGAAGCTTTCTTT.

J is TRBJ1-1 and V is TRBV15; no clear D gene. This CDR3 has 13 amino acids. V shed 0 bases and J shed 5 bases, with 7 bases lying between them. CDR1 is LNHNV, CDR2 YYDKDF, per germline (reference sequence). The CDR3 nucleotides are TGTGCCACCAGCAGAGATATCTGGACTGAAGCTTTCTTT. Residues: CATSRDIWTEAFF.

V and J are TRBV7-9 and TRBJ1-1; 7 nucleotides agree with TRBD1. Germline values: CDR1 SEHNR, CDR2 FQNEAQ (reference sequence). After removal of 3 bases from V and 7 bases from J, the junction contained 5 bases not matched to a gene. The CDR3 is 13 residues long. CDR3 in DNA: TGTGCCAGCAGCTTCTCCCAGGGGGTTGAAGCTTTCTTT. Its translation is CASSFSQGVEAFF.

V gene TRBV5-6 combines with J gene TRBJ1-2; no clear D. The CDR3 runs to 15 residues. V was shortened by 1 base and J by 2 bases, with 12 bases between the two germline ends. Germline values: CDR1 SGHDT, CDR2 YYEEEE. Here the CDR3 reads CASSLWAVANYGYTF. CDR3 bases: TGTGCCAGCAGCTTGTGGGCAGTAGCAAACTATGGCTACACCTTC.

The chain carries TRBV27 and TRBJ1-1; possible D gene TRBD1, 5 bases. Germline CDR1 MNHEY, CDR2 SMNVEV (reference sequence). V was trimmed by 3 bases and J by 1 base, leaving 6 bases between them. The CDR3 sequence is 13 residues long. The CDR3 DNA sequence: TGTGCCAGCAGTTTTGGGACGAACACTGAAGCTTTCTTT. Encoded protein: CASSFGTNTEAFF.

This sequence joins TRBV29-1 and TRBJ1-2, with a tentative D call TRBD1 (5 bases). The length of the CDR3 is 14 residues. V was pared by 1 base and J by 6 bases, with 15 bases between. Germline CDR1 and CDR2: SQVTM and ANQGSEA. The CDR3 bases are TGCAGCGTTGAAGTGGTTAGGGGAGAACATGGCTACACCTTC. It yields the protein CSVEVVRGEHGYTF.

V and J are TRBV10-1 and TRBJ1-2, with unresolved D. This CDR3 has 13 amino acids. V dropped 4 bases and J dropped 4 bases, with 10 bases sitting between them. Germline assignment: CDR1 WNHNN and CDR2 SYGVQD (reference sequence). In DNA form, the CDR3 reads TGCGCCAGCAGTGTCGAGACTTTCTATGGCTACACCTTC. Translation gives CASSVETFYGYTF.

Note on this clone: Other DNA sequences in the same sample also yield this CDR3. This chain links TRBV6-5 with TRBJ1-1, with D possibly being TRBD1 (6 bases). This CDR3 has 13 residues. V lost 6 bases, J lost 0 bases, and 8 bases lay in between. The germline gives CDR1 MNHEY, CDR2 SVGAGI. The CDR3 DNA reads TGTGCCAGCAGGGACAGATTGAACACTGAAGCTTTCTTT. Protein product: CASRDRLNTEAFF.

The V gene is TRBV12-5, the J gene TRBJ2-7, with 7 bases identical to TRBD1. V gave up 4 bases and J gave up 2 bases; unmatched junction bases: 2. CDR3 length: 13 amino acids. Germline V gene lookup returns CDR1 LGHNT and CDR2 FRNRAP. The CDR3 bases are TGTGCTAGTGGTTGGGGGACAGCCTACGAGCAGTACTTC. Amino acid sequence: CASGWGTAYEQYF. Full variable domain (outside the CDR3, taken from reference TRBV12-5 and TRBJ2-7): DARVTQTPRHKVTEMGQEVTMRCQPILGHNTVFWYRQTMMQGLELLAYFRNRAPLDDSGMPKDRFSAEMPDATLATLKIQPSEPRDSAVYFCASGWGTAYEQYFGPGTRLTVT.

The chain recombines TRBV4-1 with TRBJ1-6; tentative D call: TRBD1 (6 bases). CDR1 and CDR2 (germline): MGHRA, YSYEKL. CDR3 length equals 17 residues. Trimming stripped 1 base from V and 0 bases from J, with 10 bases between. The DNA of the CDR3 is TGCGCCAGCAGCCAAGTCGACAGGAGCTCCTATAATTCACCCCTCCACTTT. The encoded protein is CASSQVDRSSYNSPLHF.

This rearrangement joins TRBV7-9 to TRBJ1-5; D may be TRBD1 (5 bases). Germline V gives CDR1 SEHNR, CDR2 FQNEAQ (reference sequence). The CDR3 consists of 16 residues. The V gene lost 1 base and the J gene lost 1 base, with 11 bases spanning the gap. CDR3 sequence: CASSLVKGMSNQPQHF. In DNA form, the CDR3 reads TGTGCCAGCAGCTTAGTCAAGGGGATGAGCAATCAGCCCCAGCATTTT.

The chain has TRBV15 and TRBJ1-2, with D possibly matching TRBD1 (5 bases). The CDR3 is 15 residues long. Trimming removed 4 bases from V and 2 bases from J, with 14 bases in between. Germline values: CDR1 LNHNV, CDR2 YYDKDF (reference sequence). For the CDR3, the DNA is TGTGCCACCAGCACTCCCGGGGGATTCAACTATGGCTACACCTTC. Protein sequence: CATSTPGGFNYGYTF.

This chain connects TRBV6-6 to TRBJ2-2, with D uncertain. The CDR3 is 14 amino acids. The V end was cut by 1 base, the J end by 10 bases, with 13 bases between. Per germline, CDR1 MNHNY and CDR2 SVGAGI (reference sequence). The CDR3 nucleotides read TGTGCCAGCAGTTACTGGACCTCCGCACAGGAGCTGTTTTTT. It codes for CASSYWTSAQELFF.

This chain links TRBV27 with TRBJ1-2; weak D call: TRBD1 (6 bases). V shed 7 bases and J shed 3 bases, with 18 bases lying between them. CDR3 length: 15 residues. From germline, CDR1 is MNHEY and CDR2 SMNVEV (reference sequence). The CDR3 DNA reads as TGTGCCAGCAACCCATCGGGGGGGCCTGACTATGGCTACACCTTC. Translated: CASNPSGGPDYGYTF.

J is TRBJ2-7 and V is TRBV9; a possible D gene is TRBD1 (5 bases). The V end lost 1 base, the J end lost 4 bases, and 12 bases lay between the germline ends. The germline CDR1 and CDR2 sequences are SGDLS and YYNGEE. There are 14 residues in the CDR3. The CDR3 reads CASSVLAGNYEQYF. Written as DNA, the CDR3 is TGTGCCAGCAGCGTATTGGCAGGGAATTACGAGCAGTACTTC.

This sequence joins TRBV19 and TRBJ1-1; D might be TRBD1 (5 bases). The V end was cut by 8 bases, the J end by 4 bases, with 14 bases between. The CDR3 sequence is 13 residues long. Germline assignment: CDR1 LNHDA and CDR2 SQIVND (reference sequence). CDR3 sequence reads: CASGDRVGTEAFF. CDR3 nucleotide sequence: TGTGCCAGTGGGGACCGCGTTGGCACTGAAGCTTTCTTT.

The chain employs TRBV28 and TRBJ2-1; D could derive from TRBD1 or TRBD2 (6 bases each). The CDR3 is 15 residues long. V lost 3 bases, J lost 4 bases, and 13 bases lay in between. Germline V lookup: CDR1 MDHEN, CDR2 SYDVKM. The CDR3 region is CASSFGGGPYNEQFF. The CDR3 DNA follows: TGTGCCAGCAGTTTTGGAGGGGGGCCGTACAATGAGCAGTTCTTC. The full variable domain, with the rest looked up from reference TRBV28 and TRBJ2-1, is DVKVTQSSRYLVKRTGEKVFLECVQDMDHENMFWYRQDPGLGLRLIYFSYDVKMKEKGDIPEGYSVSREKKERFSLILESASTNQTSMYLCASSFGGGPYNEQFFGPGTRLTVL.